This T cell receptor (beta chain) is drawn from a study of T cells in narcolepsy. Study summary: Donors had narcolepsy type 1 or type 2, or were healthy controls. Regarding the study as a whole: Healthy controls reportedly lacked the autoreactive clonotypes serially found in patients' blood. Same-patient CSF and blood CD4+ T cell clonotypes included HCRT-specific and TRIB2-specific autoreactive ones.

TCRdb's copy holds only in-frame clones and misses some; the assay was immunoSEQ multiplex PCR. The top ten clones hold 0.8% to 0.9% of a sample with about 29,000 clones, approximately 87% of them seen once. As regards this clone: Its specificity is unknown.

V was trimmed by 1 base and J by 0 bases, leaving 9 bases between them. The CDR3 sequence is 15 residues long. The germline CDR1 and CDR2 sequences are MGHRA and YSYEKL. Sequencing was performed on memory (CD45RA-) CD4+ T cells from blood. The genes are TRBV4-1 and TRBJ1-1; D not resolved. The TCR originated in a human donor in good health. CDR3 DNA sequence: TGCGCCAGCAGCCAAGCGGCTTGGATGAACACTGAAGCTTTCTTT. Its protein is CASSQAAWMNTEAFF.